This T cell receptor (beta chain) was recorded in a study of blood T cell repertoires in COVID-19. For the study at large: The cDNA or gDNA used as material had been derived from T cells, B-cell-depleted T cells, or PBMCs.

V dropped 6 bases and J dropped 1 base, with 12 bases sitting between them. The CDR3 totals 14 residues. CDR1 MNHEY and CDR2 SVGAGI come from the germline V gene. Some clones are missing from TCRdb's copy, which holds only in-frame ones; the method was immunoSEQ multiplex PCR. Among 280,000 or so clones listed, about 87% were seen once. Sequenced: peripheral blood. This sequence joins TRBV6-5 and TRBJ1-1, with D possibly TRBD1 on 5 matching bases. The receptor was derived from a woman under 40 who had recovered from COVID-19. The CDR3 sequence: CASSALGGNTEAFF. CDR3 coding DNA: TGTGCCAGCAGCGCCCTCGGGGGGAACACTGAAGCTTTCTTT.